The T cell receptor beta chain under discussion was sequenced for a study of blood T cell repertoires in COVID-19. Looking at the study overall: PBMCs, B-cell-depleted T cells, or T cells provided the cDNA or gDNA that made up the material.

Donors in Cohort 3 counted as recovered after two negative PCRs, clearance, or symptom resolution. Clones were sequenced by immunoSEQ multiplex PCR, and TCRdb holds only the in-frame ones, with some missing. Among approximately 300,000 clones listed, roughly 89% were seen once. Between the trimmed V and J ends, which lost 6 bases and 6 bases, there was a span of 23 bases. Per the germline V gene, CDR1 is SGHAT and CDR2 is FQNNGV. The CDR3 runs to 16 residues. This chain connects TRBV11-2 to TRBJ1-2; D call uncertain. This receptor was obtained from a man aged 55 to 70 who had recovered from COVID-19. Input material: PBMCs or T cells enriched from blood (not recorded which). The CDR3 DNA follows: TGTGCCAGCAGTCCGGACGGCAATCTACGGGGAAATGGCTACACCTTC. Its protein is CASSPDGNLRGNGYTF. Drawing the rest from reference TRBV11-2 and TRBJ1-2, the complete variable domain is EAGVAQSPRYKIIEKRQSVAFWCNPISGHATLYWYQQILGQGPKLLIQFQNNGVVDDSQLPKDRFSAERLKGVDSTLKIQPAKLEDSAVYLCASSPDGNLRGNGYTFGSGTRLTVV.